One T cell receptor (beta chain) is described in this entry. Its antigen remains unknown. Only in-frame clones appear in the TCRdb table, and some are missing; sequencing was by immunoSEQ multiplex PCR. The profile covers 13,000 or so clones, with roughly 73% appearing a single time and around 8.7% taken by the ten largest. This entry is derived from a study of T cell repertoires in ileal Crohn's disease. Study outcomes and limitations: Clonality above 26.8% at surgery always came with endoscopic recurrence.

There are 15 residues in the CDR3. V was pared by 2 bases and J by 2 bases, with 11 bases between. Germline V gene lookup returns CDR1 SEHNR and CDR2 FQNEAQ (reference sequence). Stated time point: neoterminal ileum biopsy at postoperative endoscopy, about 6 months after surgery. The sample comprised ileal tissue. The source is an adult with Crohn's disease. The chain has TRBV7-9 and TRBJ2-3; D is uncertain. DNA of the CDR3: TGTGCCAGCAGCTTAAGGCAGGCTCCCACAGATACGCAGTATTTT. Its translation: CASSLRQAPTDTQYF.